Presented here are 19 T cell receptor beta chains from one specimen sequenced in a study of vaccination and CD4 T cells after COVID-19. Sequenced with the Oncomine TCR Beta short-read assay was DNA taken from cultured CD4+ T cells. TCRdb itself ran the PCR reads through MiXCR, one entry per CDR3 protein. The sample includes more than 15,000 distinct CDR3 sequences, more than 40% of them seen just once. The treatment: approximately nine-day PBMC culture with coronavirus spike peptide pools or control peptides (ViraFEST assay). For these receptors, no antigen is known. The source was CD4+ T cells from blood, cultured in vitro, collected before SARS-CoV-2 vaccination. These receptors were obtained from a human donor who had recovered from COVID-19.

The chain links TRBV6-2 or TRBV6-3 to TRBJ2-3; TRBD2 matches at 12 bases. The junction had 15 bases not matched to a gene; V was cut back by 8 bases and J by 6 bases. This CDR3 is built from 17 residues. Looked up from germline, CDR1 is MNHEY and CDR2 is SVGEGT. The CDR3 DNA follows: TGTGCCAGCTTTGCTCCGGGACTAGCGGGCCGGGAGGATACGCAGTATTTT. This encodes CASFAPGLAGREDTQYF.

This clonotype has more than one count but fewer than ten. J is TRBJ1-5 and V is TRBV7-8, with D perhaps TRBD1 (5 bases). The CDR3 is 17 amino acids. Germline CDR1 SGHVS, CDR2 FQNEAQ. Trimming left V 1 base short and J 1 base short, with 14 bases between. The CDR3 DNA reads TGTGCCAGCAGCTTAGGCTCCGGGGGAAAGAGCAATCAGCCCCAGCATTTT. Amino acids: CASSLGSGGKSNQPQHF.

The chain employs TRBV28 and TRBJ1-6; no reliable D call. V was pared by 3 bases and J by 12 bases, with 6 bases between. This CDR3 is 11 amino acids long. CDR1 and CDR2 (germline): MDHEN, SYDVKM. The CDR3 loop is CASSFAGPLHF. The CDR3 region has the DNA TGTGCCAGCAGTTTTGCGGGACCCCTCCACTTT. The full variable domain, rest sourced from reference TRBV28 and TRBJ1-6, is DVKVTQSSRYLVKRTGEKVFLECVQDMDHENMFWYRQDPGLGLRLIYFSYDVKMKEKGDIPEGYSVSREKKERFSLILESASTNQTSMYLCASSFAGPLHFGNGTRLTVT.

V gene TRBV7-2 combines with J gene TRBJ1-1; possibly TRBD1 for D (5 bases). The CDR3 is 14 amino acids. Germline assignment: CDR1 SGHTA and CDR2 FQGNSA. The V and J ends lost 7 bases and 4 bases respectively, with 16 bases between them. The CDR3 DNA reads TGTGCCAGCACCTTTGGTCCAGGGCGCACTGAAGCTTTCTTT. Translated: CASTFGPGRTEAFF. The whole variable domain, filled in from reference TRBV7-2 and TRBJ1-1, reads GAGVSQSPSNKVTEKGKDVELRCDPISGHTALYWYRQSLGQGLEFLIYFQGNSAPDKSGLPSDRFSAERTGGSVSTLTIQRTQQEDSAVYLCASTFGPGRTEAFFGQGTRLTVV.

CDR3 bases: TGTGCCAGCAGCCCCGGGACAGGGCATGGCTACACCTTC. As protein: CASSPGTGHGYTF. V usage is TRBV7-3 and J usage is TRBJ1-2; TRBD1 matches at 9 bases. Losses at the gene ends were 5 bases for V and 6 bases for J; bases not matched to a gene: 4. The germline V gene has CDR1 SGHTA and CDR2 FQGTGA. The length of the CDR3 is 13 residues.

The gene calls are TRBV6-2 or TRBV6-3 and TRBJ2-1; D might be TRBD2 (5 bases). The germline gives CDR1 MNHEY, CDR2 SVGEGT. The CDR3 is 13 amino acids. Trimming shortened V by 5 bases and J by 8 bases, and 13 bases separated the two germline ends. The CDR3 protein is CASSGTSFYEQFF. CDR3 bases: TGTGCCAGCAGTGGAACTAGTTTCTATGAGCAGTTCTTC.

V is TRBV7-9 and J is TRBJ1-1; D gene uncertain. Germline CDR1 is SEHNR and CDR2 is FQNEAQ (reference sequence). CDR3 length: 15 amino acids. V lost 4 bases and J lost 0, with 12 bases in between. This chain's CDR3 is CASSSTPGLNTEAFF. In nucleotides, the CDR3 is TGTGCCAGCAGCTCGACACCCGGGTTGAACACTGAAGCTTTCTTT.

This clonotype was counted only a few times. The chain links TRBV6-2 or TRBV6-3 to TRBJ1-5; possible D gene TRBD1, 5 bases. Germline V gives CDR1 MNHEY, CDR2 SVGEGT. This CDR3 contains 17 residues. V was shortened by 5 bases and J by 0 bases, with 17 bases between the two germline ends. The CDR3 nucleotides are TGTGCCAGCAGTCTACCACCCCAGGGTAGTAGCAATCAGCCCCAGCATTTT. It encodes CASSLPPQGSSNQPQHF.

The chain joins TRBV24-1 to TRBJ2-2; 8 bases are a match to TRBD1. V lost 5 bases to trimming and J lost 5 bases; unmatched junction nucleotides: 9. The CDR3 covers 16 residues. CDR1 and CDR2 (germline): KGHDR, SFDVKD. The CDR3, as DNA: TGTGCCACCAGTGGCCGTTGGACAGGGAGTACCGGGGAGCTGTTTTTT. Protein sequence: CATSGRWTGSTGELFF.

This rearrangement joins TRBV27 to TRBJ2-3; 8 nucleotides line up with TRBD1. Germline loops: CDR1 MNHEY, CDR2 SMNVEV (reference sequence). The CDR3 sequence is 13 residues long. The CDR3 protein is CATSAGGGDTQYF. CDR3 bases: TGTGCGACCTCGGCAGGGGGCGGTGATACGCAGTATTTT.

V is TRBV7-2 and J is TRBJ2-7, with D hard to call. V lost 5 bases, J lost 4 bases, and 12 bases lay in between. Germline CDR1 reads SGHTA; CDR2 reads FQGNSA. The CDR3 sequence is 13 residues long. The CDR3 bases are TGTGCCAGCAGCCGGCGGACGACTTACGAGCAGTACTTC. Protein sequence: CASSRRTTYEQYF.

By its share, this clonotype is medium-sized. The CDR3 nucleotides read TGCAGTGCCAGGGAGGGAAACAGCAATCAGCCCCAGCATTTT. It encodes CSAREGNSNQPQHF. The V call is TRBV20-1, the J call TRBJ1-5; weak D call: TRBD1 (5 bases). Trimming pared 6 bases from V and 1 base from J, leaving 13 bases between. CDR1 is DFQATT, CDR2 SNEGSKA, per germline (reference sequence). CDR3 length equals 14 residues.

The rearrangement links TRBV9 to TRBJ1-5; 7 bases align to TRBD1. Germline V gene lookup returns CDR1 SGDLS and CDR2 YYNGEE. Losses at the gene ends were 7 bases for V and 4 bases for J; bases not matched to a gene: 17. The CDR3 is 17 amino acids. DNA for the CDR3: TGTGCCAGCTTACAATACAGGGGATTCGGCAATAATCAGCCCCAGCATTTT. Translation: CASLQYRGFGNNQPQHF.

V is TRBV30 and J is TRBJ2-2; 7 positions agree with TRBD2. Germline V gives CDR1 GTSNPN, CDR2 SVGIG (reference sequence). J lost 6 bases, V lost 3 bases, and 16 bases had no gene match. CDR3 length equals 17 residues. This CDR3 is CAWRAGRMVGLAGELFF. As DNA, the CDR3 is TGTGCCTGGAGAGCGGGACGGATGGTTGGACTAGCCGGGGAGCTGTTTTTT.

A few counts support this clonotype. The chain joins TRBV6-1 to TRBJ1-6; 11 bases map to TRBD1. The CDR3 totals 15 residues. Trimming took 5 bases from V and 9 from J; bases not matched to a gene: 6. Germline CDR1 and CDR2: MNHNS and SASEGT. This chain's CDR3 is CASSTDRGQSSPLHF. As DNA, the CDR3 is TGTGCCAGCAGTACGGACAGGGGGCAAAGTTCACCCCTCCACTTT.

V gene TRBV20-1 combines with J gene TRBJ2-3, with D unresolved. From germline, CDR1 is DFQATT and CDR2 SNEGSKA (reference sequence). CDR3 length equals 14 residues. Written as DNA, the CDR3 is TGCAGGGTTCAAGCCACCGCTTGGGCAGATACGCAGTATTTT. Translated, it gives CRVQATAWADTQYF.

This clonotype was picked up a small number of times. The genes are TRBV4-1 and TRBJ1-6, with D perhaps TRBD1 (6 bases). Germline lookup yields CDR1 MGHRA and CDR2 YSYEKL. Deletions cut 4 bases from V and 7 bases from J, with 17 bases between. CDR3 length: 16 residues. The CDR3: CASSLGGWTENSPLHF. Written as DNA, the CDR3 is TGCGCCAGCAGCCTCGGGGGCTGGACGGAGAATTCACCCCTCCACTTT.

The rearrangement joins TRBV20-1 to TRBJ2-7; TRBD1 aligns across 9 bases. The CDR3 contains 13 residues. Trimming at V came to 5 bases and at J to 1 base, leaving 3 bases not matched to a gene. CDR1 is DFQATT and CDR2 is SNEGSKA in the germline V gene (reference sequence). The chain's CDR3 is CSARTGVSYEQYF. CDR3 DNA sequence: TGCAGTGCTCGGACAGGGGTTTCCTACGAGCAGTACTTC.

This clonotype was picked up a small number of times. The chain links TRBV27 to TRBJ1-5; D gene unclear. V lost 2 bases, J lost 9 bases, and 11 bases lay in between. Germline loops: CDR1 MNHEY, CDR2 SMNVEV (reference sequence). The CDR3 is 13 amino acids. The CDR3 nucleotides are TGTGCCAGCAGTTTACTGGGGAAGGGGCCCCAGCATTTT. It specifies CASSLLGKGPQHF.